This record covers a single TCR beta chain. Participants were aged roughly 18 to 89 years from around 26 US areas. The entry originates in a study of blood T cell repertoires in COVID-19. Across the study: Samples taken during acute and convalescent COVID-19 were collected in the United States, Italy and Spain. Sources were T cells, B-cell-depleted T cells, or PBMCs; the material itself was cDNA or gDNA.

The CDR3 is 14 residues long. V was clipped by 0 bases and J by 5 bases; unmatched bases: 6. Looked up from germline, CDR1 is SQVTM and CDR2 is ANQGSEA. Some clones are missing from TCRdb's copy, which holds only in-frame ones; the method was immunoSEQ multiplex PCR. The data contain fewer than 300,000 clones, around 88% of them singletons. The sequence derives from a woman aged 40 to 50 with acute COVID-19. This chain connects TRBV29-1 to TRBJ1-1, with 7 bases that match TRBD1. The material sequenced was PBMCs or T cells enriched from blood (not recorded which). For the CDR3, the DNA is TGCAGCGTTGAAGATCTCGACAGGGAAACTGAAGCTTTCTTT. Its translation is CSVEDLDRETEAFF.